A single sample gave rise to the 26 T cell receptor beta chains below, sequenced in a study of tumor-infiltrating lymphocytes in primary liver carcinoma. The source of the blood RNA was unsorted whole blood, and germline DNA was extracted as well. Reverse transcription of 500 ng total RNA with a constant-region primer produced TCR beta cDNA. Three nested multiplex PCR rounds, a slightly modified ARM-PCR, produced the libraries for TCR beta. Forward primers for TRBV1-TRBV30 and a C-beta reverse primer served the first two PCR rounds, at approximately 10 cycles each. MiXCR, applied by TCRdb to the multiplex PCR reads, yields one record per CDR3 protein. The sample shows 250,000 to 400,000 distinct CDR3 sequences, 50% to 70% of them seen only once. Sequencing input: peripheral blood. These receptors originate from a man aged 35-49 years with primary liver carcinoma and hepatitis B virus infection.

Only one count was recorded for this clonotype. A much larger clonotype is one base distant, so this may be a read error. This rearrangement joins TRBV12-3 or TRBV12-4 to TRBJ1-1, with TRBD1 matching over 8 bases. The CDR3 is 15 residues long. V was clipped by 7 bases and J by 4 bases; unmatched bases: 11. The CDR3 sequence is CASTRTGFGSTEAFF. CDR3 nucleotide sequence: TGTGCCAGCACTCGGACAGGGTTTGGTTCCACTGAAGCTTTCTTT.

The V gene is TRBV12-3 or TRBV12-4, the J gene TRBJ2-3, with D uncertain. With the DNA end fitting TRBJ1-5 better, the J assignment may be wrong. The CDR3 totals 15 residues. Here the CDR3 reads CASSSWTSGTDTQHF. CDR3 coding DNA: TGTGCCAGCAGTTCCTGGACTAGCGGCACAGATACGCAGCATTTT.

About this clonotype: One junction end does not reproduce the germline sequence, and a read error may be involved. The V and J genes are TRBV6-2 or TRBV6-3 and TRBJ1-2, with a possible D match to TRBD1 (5 bases). The CDR3 has 13 amino acids. The germline V gene has CDR1 MNHEY and CDR2 SVGEGT. The CDR3 bases are TGTGCCAGCAGTCCGCAGGGAAACTATGGCTACATCTTC. This encodes CASSPQGNYGYIF.

As for this clonotype: One end of the junction does not line up with germline, which may come from a read error. The chain joins TRBV4-1 to TRBJ2-1; possible D gene TRBD1, 5 bases. Looked up from germline, CDR1 is MGHRA and CDR2 is YSYEKL. The CDR3 has 16 residues. The CDR3 DNA sequence: TGCGTCAGCAGCCGCCTATTTAAAGATAGGGGCGATGAGCAGTTCTTC. This codes for CVSSRLFKDRGDEQFF.

Of note for this clonotype: It may be a read error: a sequence one base away is much more abundant. The rearrangement joins TRBV12-3 or TRBV12-4 to TRBJ2-2; TRBD2 might be the D (7 bases). The CDR3 extends over 14 amino acids. CDR3 protein: CASSLTGGTEELFF. Here the CDR3 DNA reads TGTGCCAGCAGTTTAACGGGGGGCACCGAGGAGCTGTTTTTT.

Notes on this clonotype: A much larger clone sits a single nucleotide away, making a read error possible. The rearrangement links TRBV6-5 to TRBJ2-6; possibly TRBD1 or TRBD2 for D (5 bases each). Germline assignment: CDR1 MNHEY and CDR2 SVGAGI. The CDR3 runs 17 residues. The V end lost 5 bases, the J end lost 3 bases, and 17 bases lay between the germline ends. Written as DNA, the CDR3 is TGTGCCAGCAGTGCAAGCAGGGACGTCTATGGGGCCAACGTCCTGACTTTC. Translated, it gives CASSASRDVYGANVLTF.

A note on this clonotype: This clone may be a read error of a much larger clone one base away. This chain uses TRBV6-2 or TRBV6-3 with TRBJ2-7; D uncertain. Per the germline V gene, CDR1 is MNHEY and CDR2 is SVGEGT. The CDR3 runs to 16 residues. In DNA form, the CDR3 reads TGTGACAGCAGTTATGTTGGCGGAGTTTCGTTCTACGAGCAGTACTTC. This gives the protein CDSSYVGGVSFYEQYF.

This clonotype was seen only a few times. A much larger clone sits a single nucleotide away, making a read error possible. The CDR3 does not close with the conserved phenylalanine or tryptophan, likely indicating a read error. The chain carries TRBV5-5 and TRBJ2-7; 11 bases match TRBD1. Germline CDR1 reads SGHKS; CDR2 reads YYEKEE (reference sequence). This CDR3 has 14 amino acids. The trim removed 4 bases at V and 7 bases at J, leaving 7 bases unmatched. Here the CDR3 reads CASSLLGTGGEQYL. As DNA, the CDR3 is TGTGCCAGCAGCCTCTTGGGGACAGGGGGAGAGCAGTACCTC.

Worth noting for this clonotype: Being one base from a much bigger clone, this may be a read error. The V and J genes are TRBV14 and TRBJ2-3, with D uncertain. The CDR3 spans 12 residues. CDR1 SGHDN and CDR2 FVKESK come from the germline V gene. The CDR3 spells CPSSQGWNSLDF. CDR3 DNA: TGTCCCAGCAGCCAAGGGTGGAACAGTTTGGATTTT.

This clonotype was seen a handful of times. The chain uses TRBV12-3 or TRBV12-4 and TRBJ1-2; possible D gene TRBD1, 5 bases. The V end was cut by 5 bases, the J end by 6 bases, with 19 bases between. CDR3 size: 15 residues. This CDR3 reads CASSQGRGDSHGYTF. The CDR3 DNA sequence: TGTGCCAGCAGTCAAGGGCGGGGCGATTCACATGGCTACACCTTC.

As to this clonotype: Its ends do not fully match the called genes, so a read error is possible. The chain has TRBV4-3 and TRBJ1-3; the match to TRBD1 covers 8 bases. This CDR3 has 15 residues. Germline CDR1 is LGHNA and CDR2 is YSLEER. CDR3 coding DNA: TGCGCCAGCAGCACCTCAGGGGGCTCTGGAAACACTATATATTTT. Protein product: CASSTSGGSGNTIYF.

This clonotype was seen many times. The J gene is TRBJ1-1, the V gene TRBV10-3; D remains ambiguous. V was cut by 10 bases and J by 4 bases, with 13 bases left in between. This CDR3 spans 12 amino acids. The V gene's germline CDR1 is ENHRY and CDR2 SYGVKD. CDR3 amino acids: CATKGSSTEAFF. The CDR3 region has the DNA TGTGCCACAAAGGGCAGTAGCACTGAAGCTTTCTTT.

In this sample, this clonotype turned up once. The germline gene is not matched at one end of the junction; a read error may be the cause. The genes are TRBV11-2 and TRBJ2-2; D might be TRBD1 or TRBD2, each matching 5 bases. CDR1 SGHAT and CDR2 FQNNGV come from the germline V gene. CDR3 length equals 14 residues. CDR3 DNA: TGTGTCAGCAGCTTAGCAGCGGACACCGGGGAACTGTTTTTT. Protein sequence: CVSSLAADTGELFF.

This rearrangement joins TRBV28 to TRBJ2-7, with D possibly matching TRBD2 (6 bases). Germline values: CDR1 MDHEN, CDR2 SYDVKM. V lost 3 bases and J 7 bases, leaving 10 bases between the germline ends. The CDR3 totals 12 residues. CDR3 region: CASSLPSAEQYF. The DNA of the CDR3 is TGTGCCAGCAGTTTGCCTAGCGCAGAGCAGTACTTC.

V gene TRBV7-9 combines with J gene TRBJ2-1; 8 nucleotides agree with TRBD1. The J segment lost 8 bases and the V segment lost 4 bases, leaving 7 bases of the junction unmatched. The CDR3 is made up of 14 amino acids. The germline V gene has CDR1 SEHNR and CDR2 FQNEAQ (reference sequence). In DNA, the CDR3 is TGTGCCAGCAGCTCACCCGCAGGGGGCGATGAGCAGTTCTTC. Translation: CASSSPAGGDEQFF.

Notes on this clonotype: A junction boundary mismatches the germline segment, possibly from a read error. The genes are TRBV4-3 and TRBJ2-1, with 11 bases that match TRBD2. This CDR3 has 15 amino acids. The germline gives CDR1 LGHNA, CDR2 YSLEER. CDR3 protein: CTSSFGTSGLYEQFF. The CDR3 nucleotides are TGCACCAGCAGCTTCGGGACTAGCGGATTGTATGAGCAGTTCTTC.

As DNA, the CDR3 is TGTGCCAGCAGCTTGACGGTCATATCGGGATTACAGGCCTACGAGCAGTACTTC. It is translated as CASSLTVISGLQAYEQYF. The V and J genes are TRBV11-1 and TRBJ2-7; either TRBD1 or TRBD2 may supply D (5 bases each). CDR1 is SGHAT and CDR2 is FQDESV in the germline V gene (reference sequence). V was clipped by 3 bases and J by 2 bases, with 23 bases between them. This CDR3 region has 18 residues.

The table lists this clonotype with a few counts. The chain links TRBV30 to TRBJ1-1; D unclear. Germline V gene sequence: CDR1 GTSNPN, CDR2 SVGIG (reference sequence). Trimming took 4 bases from V and 1 from J, leaving 13 bases between them. The CDR3 loop spans 14 amino acids. CDR3 coding DNA: TGTGCCTGGACCCCCCAAGCCCCGAACACTGAAGCTTTCTTT. Amino acids: CAWTPQAPNTEAFF.

This clonotype was observed a single time. A much larger clone lies a single base off, so this may be a read error. J is TRBJ2-1 and V is TRBV7-8; D perhaps matches TRBD2 (6 bases). This CDR3 has 12 residues. The germline gives CDR1 SGHVS, CDR2 FQNEAQ. The CDR3 DNA follows: TGTACCAGCAGCTTGACTAGAAATGAGCAGTTCTTC. As protein: CTSSLTRNEQFF. Full variable domain (outside the CDR3, taken from reference TRBV7-8 and TRBJ2-1): GAGVSQSPRYKVAKRGQDVALRCDPISGHVSLFWYQQALGQGPEFLTYFQNEAQLDKSGLPSDRFFAERPEGSVSTLKIQRTQQEDSAVYLCTSSLTRNEQFFGPGTRLTVL.

The table lists this clonotype with a count of one. The CDR3 nucleotides are TGTGCCAGCAGCTTGGTGGCGGGAGCGAGCGGGGAGCTGTTTTTT. This sequence encodes CASSLVAGASGELFF. V usage is TRBV5-5 and J usage is TRBJ2-2; 7 bases are a match to TRBD2. Germline CDR1 reads SGHKS; CDR2 reads YYEKEE (reference sequence). J lost 7 bases, V lost 0 bases, and 6 bases had no gene match. The CDR3 loop spans 15 amino acids. Complete variable domain (other parts from reference TRBV5-5 and TRBJ2-2): DAGVTQSPTHLIKTRGQQVTLRCSPISGHKSVSWYQQVLGQGPQFIFQYYEKEERGRGNFPDRFSARQFPNYSSELNVNALLLGDSALYLCASSLVAGASGELFFGEGSRLTVL.

Here the CDR3 DNA reads TGTGCCAGCAGTTTGAGATGGCAGGTTAGCAATCAGCCCCAGCATTTT. Its protein product is CASSLRWQVSNQPQHF. The V and J genes are TRBV28 and TRBJ1-5; D uncertain. Germline V gene lookup returns CDR1 MDHEN and CDR2 SYDVKM. The CDR3 spans 16 residues. V was clipped by 3 bases and J by 0 bases, with 12 bases between them.

On this clonotype: The conserved phenylalanine or tryptophan normally closing the CDR3 is absent here, so this likely arose from a read error. The chain couples TRBV12-3 or TRBV12-4 to TRBJ2-2, with 9 bases identical to TRBD2. The CDR3 sequence is 16 residues long. The CDR3 sequence is CATGRHSGSGTGELFS. CDR3 DNA: TGTGCCACAGGGCGGCATAGCGGGAGTGGGACCGGTGAGCTGTTTTCT.

This clonotype has ten or more counts. This sequence joins TRBV12-3 or TRBV12-4 and TRBJ2-5, with D perhaps TRBD1 (6 bases). Trimming shortened V by 3 bases and J by 5 bases, and 10 bases separated the two germline ends. CDR3 length: 13 residues. The CDR3 nucleotides are TGTGCCAGCAGTTTGGTGCAGGGGGAGACCCAGTACTTC. As protein: CASSLVQGETQYF.

To note about this clonotype: Germline is not matched at one junction end, which may reflect a read error. The J gene is TRBJ2-7, the V gene TRBV4-1; 9 positions match TRBD1. The CDR3 loop spans 16 amino acids. CDR1 and CDR2 (germline): MGHRA, YSYEKL. This CDR3 reads CASSQEGGTGYYERYF. The CDR3 bases are TGCGCCAGCAGCCAAGAGGGCGGGACAGGGTACTACGAGCGGTACTTC.

A word on this clonotype: At one of its ends the junction is not consistent with the germline gene, which may arise from a read error. The chain links TRBV5-4 to TRBJ1-2; TRBD1 matches at 7 bases. The CDR3 loop spans 13 amino acids. The germline V gene encodes CDR1 SGHNT and CDR2 YYREEE (reference sequence). CDR3 nucleotides: TGTGCCAGCAAAGACAGGGATTATTATGTCTACACCTTC. Protein product: CASKDRDYYVYTF. Combining the CDR3 with reference TRBV5-4 and TRBJ1-2 gives the whole variable domain ETGVTQSPTHLIKTRGQQVTLRCSSQSGHNTVSWYQQALGQGPQFIFQYYREEENGRGNFPPRFSGLQFPNYSSELNVNALELDDSALYLCASKDRDYYVYTFGSGTRLTVV.

As to this clonotype: The CDR3 carries no conserved terminal phenylalanine or tryptophan, so it likely arises from a read error. The J gene is TRBJ2-2, the V gene TRBV5-4; D may be TRBD1 or TRBD2 (5 bases each). The CDR3 extends over 12 amino acids. V was trimmed by 4 bases and J by 6 bases, leaving 7 bases between them. The V gene's germline CDR1 is SGHNT and CDR2 YYREEE (reference sequence). CDR3 coding DNA: TGTGCCAGCAGCCAGGGAGCCGGGGAGCTGTTTTCT. Its protein is CASSQGAGELFS.